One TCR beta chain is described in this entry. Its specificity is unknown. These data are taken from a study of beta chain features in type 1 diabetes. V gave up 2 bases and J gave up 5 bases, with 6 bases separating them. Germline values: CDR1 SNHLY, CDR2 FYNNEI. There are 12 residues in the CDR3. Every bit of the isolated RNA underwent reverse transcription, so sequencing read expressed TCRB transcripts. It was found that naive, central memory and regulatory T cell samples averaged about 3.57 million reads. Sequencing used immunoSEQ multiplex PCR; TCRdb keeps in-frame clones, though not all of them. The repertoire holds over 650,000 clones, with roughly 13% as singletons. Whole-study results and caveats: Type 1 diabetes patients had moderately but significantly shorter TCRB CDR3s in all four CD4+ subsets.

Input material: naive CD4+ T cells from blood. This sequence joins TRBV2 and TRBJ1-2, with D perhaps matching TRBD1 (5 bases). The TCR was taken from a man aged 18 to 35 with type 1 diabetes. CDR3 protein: CASSEQGYGYTF. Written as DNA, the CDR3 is TGTGCCAGCAGTGAACAGGGTTATGGCTACACCTTC.